The 26 T cell receptor beta chains below all came from one sample that was sequenced in a study of T cells in Graves' hyperthyroidism and ophthalmopathy. The source material, RNA transcripts, was used to amplify TCR beta CDR3 regions. Using the HTBI primer set, a first-round RT-PCR was run on the TCR CDR3. TCRdb ran MiXCR on the multiplex PCR reads and lists one entry per CDR3 protein. Of 370,000 or so distinct CDR3 sequences detected, about 13% appear once; the ten largest clones hold less than 25%. Input material: blood. These TCRs come from a young man with Graves' hyperthyroidism that later progressed to Graves' ophthalmopathy.

This clonotype was picked up a small number of times. The V gene is TRBV7-9, the J gene TRBJ1-2; TRBD1 is a possible D gene (5 bases). V dropped 5 bases and J dropped 4 bases, with 11 bases sitting between them. This CDR3 has 13 amino acids. The V gene's germline CDR1 is SEHNR and CDR2 FQNEAQ (reference sequence). CDR3: CASSQGTVYGYTF. CDR3 bases: TGTGCCAGCAGCCAAGGGACGGTCTATGGCTACACCTTC.

The sample holds many counts of this clonotype. The chain employs TRBV11-3 and TRBJ2-5; 10 nucleotides match TRBD2. The CDR3 runs 15 residues. J gave up 5 bases and V 4 bases, and 7 bases lay outside the gene matches. CDR1 and CDR2 from the germline V gene are SGHNT and YENEEA. In nucleotides, the CDR3 is TGTGCCAGCAGCTCGGGGGGGACTAGCGAGGAGACCCAGTACTTC. Its protein product is CASSSGGTSEETQYF.

At least ten counts were recorded for this clonotype. The genes are TRBV6-1 and TRBJ2-7, with TRBD2 matching 12 bases. CDR1 and CDR2 from the germline V gene are MNHNS and SASEGT. V lost 5 bases, J lost 6 bases, and 11 bases stayed unmatched. CDR3 length equals 16 residues. DNA for the CDR3: TGTGCCAGCAGTTACATCCCTAGCGGGGGGGCCTTCGAGCAGTACTTC. It specifies CASSYIPSGGAFEQYF.

Concerning this clonotype: This may be a read error: a much more frequent sequence differs by one nucleotide. The chain joins TRBV2 to TRBJ2-5; 7 bases align to TRBD2. The CDR3 runs to 13 residues. Germline V gene sequence: CDR1 SNHLY, CDR2 FYNNEI. Trimming removed 7 bases from V and 4 bases from J; junction bases left unmatched: 6. The CDR3 nucleotides read TGTGCCAGCAAAGTTGCTAGCGGAGAGACCCAGTACTTC. Translating gives CASKVASGETQYF.

This clonotype was observed many times. The chain uses TRBV7-8 and TRBJ1-6; D is unclear. Trimming removed 2 bases from V and 4 bases from J, with 15 bases in between. CDR1 SGHVS and CDR2 FQNEAQ come from the germline V gene. This CDR3 comprises 17 residues. The CDR3 spells CASSLWSDQRYNSPLHF. The DNA for the CDR3 is TGTGCCAGCAGCTTATGGTCCGATCAGAGGTATAATTCACCCCTCCACTTT.

This clonotype appeared many times. The rearrangement joins TRBV11-2 to TRBJ2-4; TRBD1 is a possible D gene (6 bases). The ends were cut back, 3 bases at V and 0 bases at J, with 12 bases in the middle. Germline CDR1 is SGHAT and CDR2 is FQNNGV. The CDR3 runs to 16 residues. CDR3 sequence reads: CASSFRTGLAKNIQYF. For the CDR3, the DNA is TGTGCCAGCAGCTTTCGTACAGGGCTAGCCAAAAACATTCAGTACTTC.

This clonotype was picked up many times. CDR3: CAWSSRGVYNEQFF. In DNA form, the CDR3 reads TGTGCCTGGAGTTCGAGGGGGGTTTACAATGAGCAGTTCTTC. The gene calls are TRBV30 and TRBJ2-1; either TRBD1 or TRBD2 may fit D (6 bases each). The CDR3 loop spans 14 amino acids. In germline, CDR1 is GTSNPN, CDR2 SVGIG (reference sequence). Trimming cost V 2 bases and J 4 bases, with 12 bases left between them.

This clonotype showed up just a few times. The chain combines TRBV5-5 with TRBJ1-6; D is perhaps TRBD1 (6 bases). The CDR3 consists of 17 residues. The V and J ends lost 0 bases and 9 bases respectively, with 19 bases between them. Germline CDR1 reads SGHKS; CDR2 reads YYEKEE (reference sequence). This CDR3 is CASSLGLGAGVGSPLHF. DNA for the CDR3: TGTGCCAGCAGCTTGGGACTGGGGGCAGGGGTCGGTTCACCCCTCCACTTT.

In this sample, this clonotype turned up many times. The CDR3 loop reads CASSLDPNEKLFF. The CDR3 DNA reads as TGTGCCAGCAGCTTGGACCCAAATGAAAAACTGTTTTTT. This chain connects TRBV5-8 to TRBJ1-4, with D uncertain. Germline CDR1 is SGHTS and CDR2 is YDEGEE. The CDR3 consists of 13 residues. The ends were cut back, 0 bases at V and 5 bases at J, with 5 bases in the middle.

This clonotype came up many times. The chain carries TRBV3-1 and TRBJ1-5; 10 bases fit TRBD1. The length of the CDR3 is 15 residues. From germline, CDR1 is LGHDT and CDR2 YNNKEL (reference sequence). The V segment lost 5 bases and the J segment 6 bases; nucleotides outside the gene matches: 7. The DNA for the CDR3 is TGTGCCAGCAGCTGGGGACAGGGGAGACTTCAGCCCCAGCATTTT. This encodes CASSWGQGRLQPQHF.

In this sample, this clonotype turned up a few times. This chain links TRBV6-2 or TRBV6-3 with TRBJ2-7; D might be TRBD2 (5 bases). The CDR3 runs 13 residues. Trimming stripped 0 bases from V and 3 bases from J, with 6 bases between. Looked up from germline, CDR1 is MNHEY and CDR2 is SVGEGT. CDR3 region: CASSYSRVYEQYF. The CDR3 region has the DNA TGTGCCAGCAGTTACTCGAGGGTCTACGAGCAGTACTTC.

This clonotype was counted at least ten times. This rearrangement joins TRBV28 to TRBJ2-3, with D tentatively TRBD1 (5 bases). V was clipped by 5 bases and J by 6 bases, with 12 bases between them. The germline CDR1 and CDR2 sequences are MDHEN and SYDVKM. The CDR3 covers 13 residues. The CDR3 reads CASSPPQADTQYF. CDR3 DNA: TGTGCCAGCAGTCCCCCACAGGCGGATACGCAGTATTTT.

This clonotype occurred many times. This chain uses TRBV11-2 with TRBJ2-5, with D unresolved. The CDR3 is 13 amino acids. From germline, CDR1 is SGHAT and CDR2 FQNNGV. V was clipped by 2 bases and J by 2 bases, with 6 bases between them. The CDR3 nucleotides read TGTGCCAGCAGCTTACAGAGGCAAGAGACCCAGTACTTC. This sequence encodes CASSLQRQETQYF.

V usage is TRBV18 and J usage is TRBJ2-1; 11 bases line up with TRBD2. V shed 2 bases and J 15 bases; nucleotides not matched to a gene: 21. Germline CDR1 is KGHSH and CDR2 is LQKENI. This CDR3 comprises 18 residues. The CDR3 DNA reads TGTGCCAGCTCACCAGCGGGTCCCGGGGCTAGCGGGGGGCCCCTACGGTTCTTC. Residues: CASSPAGPGASGGPLRFF.

The chain joins TRBV7-2 to TRBJ2-1, with D possibly TRBD2 on 6 matching bases. The ends were cut back, 4 bases at V and 10 bases at J, with 14 bases in the middle. The CDR3 contains 13 residues. Germline loops: CDR1 SGHTA, CDR2 FQGNSA. Written as DNA, the CDR3 is TGTGCCAGCAGCTCGGGACTTTTCGGGGAGCAGTTCTTC. It yields the protein CASSSGLFGEQFF.

This clonotype has at least ten counts. The rearrangement uses TRBV11-3 and TRBJ2-1; no definite D call. This CDR3 spans 12 amino acids. V lost 0 bases to trimming and J lost 14 bases, with 11 bases between them. CDR1 is SGHNT and CDR2 is YENEEA in the germline V gene. The CDR3 is CASSLDPGQEFF. CDR3 DNA: TGTGCCAGCAGCTTAGATCCAGGTCAAGAGTTCTTC.

About this clonotype: This sequence may be a read error, since a much larger clone differs from it by one base. The V and J genes are TRBV5-1 and TRBJ2-7, with a tentative D call TRBD2 (6 bases). CDR1 SGHRS and CDR2 YFSETQ come from the germline V gene. The CDR3 consists of 13 residues. In DNA form, the CDR3 reads TGCGCCGGCAGCTTCTTCGCAGGGAGGGAGCAGTACTTC. Translated: CAGSFFAGREQYF.

This clonotype has ten or more counts. The chain has TRBV2 and TRBJ1-2, with D perhaps TRBD1 (6 bases). Trimming took off 6 bases at V and 1 base at J, with 9 bases between the two ends. This CDR3 region has 13 residues. CDR1 is SNHLY and CDR2 is FYNNEI in the germline V gene. CDR3 in amino acids: CASSGTFNYGYTF. DNA for the CDR3: TGTGCCAGCAGCGGGACATTTAACTATGGCTACACCTTC. The full variable domain, its missing parts supplied by reference TRBV2 and TRBJ1-2, is EPEVTQTPSHQVTQMGQEVILRCVPISNHLYFYWYRQILGQKVEFLVSFYNNEISEKSEIFDDQFSVERPDGSNFTLKIRSTKLEDSAMYFCASSGTFNYGYTFGSGTRLTVV.

On this clonotype: Sequence at one end of the junction differs from germline and may be a read error. This rearrangement joins TRBV7-2 to TRBJ2-5, with unresolved D. Germline lookup yields CDR1 SGHTA and CDR2 FQGNSA. The CDR3 sequence is 14 residues long. The CDR3 protein is CASSPQSRRETQYF. Here the CDR3 DNA reads TGCGCCAGCAGCCCCCAATCTCGTCGGGAGACCCAGTACTTC.

This rearrangement joins TRBV6-1 to TRBJ2-3; the match to TRBD2 covers 10 bases. This CDR3 is 19 amino acids long. Trimming removed 5 bases from V and 1 base from J; junction bases left unmatched: 15. Germline CDR1 is MNHNS and CDR2 is SASEGT. The CDR3 sequence is CASSISSGGAFDGTDTQYF. CDR3 bases: TGTGCCAGCAGTATTTCCAGCGGGGGGGCTTTTGATGGCACAGATACGCAGTATTTT.

The chain uses TRBV6-4 and TRBJ2-7; no clear D. From germline, CDR1 is MRHNA and CDR2 SNTAGT. Trimming removed 5 bases at V and 6 bases at J, with 11 bases between. This CDR3 comprises 12 residues. The CDR3 spells CASSYRGTEQYF. In nucleotides, the CDR3 is TGTGCCAGCAGTTACCGAGGAACCGAGCAGTACTTC.

This clonotype appeared many times. The chain links TRBV12-3 or TRBV12-4 to TRBJ1-6; D gene ambiguous. Trimming took 3 bases from V and 10 from J, leaving 10 bases between them. The CDR3 has 13 residues. CDR3 loop: CASSLRVWSPLHF. The CDR3 nucleotides are TGTGCCAGCAGTTTGAGGGTTTGGTCACCCCTCCACTTT.

V usage is TRBV16 and J usage is TRBJ2-7, with 9 bases fitting TRBD2. This CDR3 spans 13 amino acids. The germline gives CDR1 KGHSY, CDR2 FQNENV. V gave up 11 bases and J gave up 7 bases; unmatched junction bases: 12. The CDR3 region has the DNA TGTGCCGACAGCGGGGGGACTTTTGGTGAGCAGTACTTC. Protein: CADSGGTFGEQYF.

This clonotype appeared a few times. The J gene is TRBJ2-7, the V gene TRBV19; D call uncertain. Trimming shortened V by 0 bases and J by 3 bases, and 6 bases separated the two germline ends. The CDR3 has 13 amino acids. Germline CDR1 is LNHDA and CDR2 is SQIVND (reference sequence). The CDR3 DNA reads as TGTGCCAGTAGTATAGACGGGTTCTACGAGCAGTACTTC. It translates to CASSIDGFYEQYF.

This clonotype appeared many times. This chain connects TRBV24-1 to TRBJ1-5, with D hard to call. V dropped 3 bases and J dropped 5 bases, with 10 bases sitting between them. Germline CDR1 and CDR2: KGHDR and SFDVKD. The CDR3 runs 14 residues. DNA of the CDR3: TGTGCCACCAGTGATCCGGACGGATATCAGCCCCAGCATTTT. Its translation: CATSDPDGYQPQHF.

This chain connects TRBV4-1 to TRBJ1-3, with D perhaps matching TRBD1 (6 bases). Germline CDR1 MGHRA, CDR2 YSYEKL. The CDR3 runs 17 residues. Deletions cut 0 bases from V and 4 bases from J, with 16 bases between. The CDR3 sequence: CASSQDRAGAKGNTIYF. DNA for the CDR3: TGCGCCAGCAGCCAAGATCGGGCAGGGGCGAAAGGAAACACCATATATTTT.